The rows below give T cell receptor beta chains drawn from one sample of a study of blood T cell repertoires in COVID-19. Data came from immunoSEQ multiplex PCR; TCRdb stores just in-frame clones and leaves some out. The sample holds roughly 100,000 clones, approximately 92% seen once. Sample: peripheral blood. These receptors all come from a woman aged 45-59 years with COVID-19, enrolled during active disease. Both conserved end residues are part of each CDR3. The D gene is left open where the match is weak. Some rows have no size entry. The others give once, few or many, or a class for an expanded clone.

. | TRBJ2-3 | TRBV5-4 | TRBD2 | CASSFGGASTDTQYF | TGTGCCAGCAGCTTCGGGGGGGCTAGCACAGATACGCAGTATTTT
. | TRBJ2-5 | TRBV19 | TRBD1 | CASSSGTGQETQYF | TGTGCCAGTAGTTCTGGGACAGGTCAAGAGACCCAGTACTTC
. | TRBJ2-3 | TRBV24-1 | . | CATSDLTGDTQYF | TGTGCCACCAGTGATTTAACGGGGGATACGCAGTATTTT
few | TRBJ1-4 | TRBV6-5 | . | CASSYSTGEKLFF | TGTGCCAGCAGTTACTCGACAGGTGAAAAACTGTTTTTT
. | TRBJ1-2 | TRBV28 | . | CASRAGNYGYTF | TGTGCCTCCCGGGCGGGAAACTATGGCTACACCTTC
. | TRBJ1-4 | TRBV18 | . | CASSPHRDGKLFF | TGTGCCAGCTCACCACACAGGGACGGAAAACTGTTTTTT
. | TRBJ1-2 | TRBV18 | TRBD1 | CASSPGQGDGYTF | TGTGCCAGCTCACCGGGACAGGGTGACGGCTACACCTTC
. | TRBJ2-3 | TRBV5-1 | . | CPSNTTPLGAVTDTQYF | TGCCCCAGCAACACGACCCCCCTGGGGGCGGTCACAGATACGCAGTATTTT
. | TRBJ1-1 | TRBV6-5 | . | CASSLGPNTEAFF | TGTGCCAGCAGCTTGGGCCCGAACACTGAAGCTTTCTTT
. | TRBJ1-2 | TRBV27 | TRBD1 | CASSPDRGRGGYTF | TGTGCCAGCAGTCCGGACAGGGGTAGAGGGGGCTACACCTTC
. | TRBJ1-3 | TRBV28 | . | CASSAGGATGNTIYF | TGTGCCAGCAGCGCAGGTGGGGCGACGGGAAACACCATATATTTT
. | TRBJ1-5 | TRBV6-1 | . | CASSEFGGQPQHF | TGTGCCAGCAGTGAATTCGGGGGGCAGCCCCAGCATTTT
. | TRBJ1-6 | TRBV2 | . | CASIRIDSDNSPLHF | TGTGCCAGCATTCGGATCGACAGCGATAATTCACCCCTCCACTTT
few | TRBJ2-1 | TRBV5-1 | TRBD1 | CASSSGGDYNEQFF | TGCGCCAGCAGTTCAGGGGGCGATTACAATGAGCAGTTCTTC
. | TRBJ2-1 | TRBV30 | TRBD1 | CALIYRGPYNEQFF | TGTGCCTTAATTTACAGGGGGCCCTACAATGAGCAGTTCTTC
. | TRBJ1-4 | TRBV7-6 | TRBD1 | CASSAWDRGGKLFF | TGTGCCAGCAGCGCCTGGGACAGGGGTGGAAAACTGTTTTTT
. | TRBJ2-7 | TRBV27 | . | CASSFRGYEQYF | TGTGCCAGCAGTTTCAGGGGCTACGAGCAGTACTTC
. | TRBJ1-2 | TRBV18 | TRBD1 | CASSPPLAGGSNGYTF | TGTGCCAGCTCACCACCGTTAGCAGGGGGCTCCAATGGCTACACCTTC
. | TRBJ1-2 | TRBV7-8 | . | CASSLARGGGYTF | TGTGCCAGCAGCTTAGCCCGGGGTGGAGGCTACACCTTC
. | TRBJ2-2 | TRBV9 | TRBD1 | CASSAPGQINTGELFF | TGTGCCAGCAGCGCGCCGGGACAGATCAACACCGGGGAGCTGTTTTTT
. | TRBJ2-2 | TRBV19 | . | CASSIVLGGGELFF | TGTGCCAGTAGTATAGTGCTGGGGGGCGGGGAGCTGTTTTTT
few | TRBJ1-1 | TRBV6-5 | TRBD1 | CASSRQGSLTEAFF | TGTGCCAGCAGCCGACAGGGGTCCCTCACTGAAGCTTTCTTT
. | TRBJ2-2 | TRBV11-2 | . | CASSFQGHGELFF | TGTGCCAGCAGCTTCCAGGGTCACGGGGAGCTGTTTTTT
once | TRBJ2-1 | TRBV7-9 | TRBD2 | CASSYPFRLAGTLDEQFF | TGTGCCAGCAGCTACCCTTTTAGACTAGCGGGGACTCTAGATGAGCAGTTCTTC
. | TRBJ1-5 | TRBV6-1 | . | CASSFGQLQHF | TGTGCCAGCAGTTTTGGACAACTCCAGCATTTT
. | TRBJ2-2 | TRBV4-3 | . | CASSQTNTGQIWGNTGELFF | TGCGCCAGCAGCCAAACCAACACCGGACAGATCTGGGGTAACACCGGGGAGCTGTTTTTT
. | TRBJ2-3 | TRBV5-6 | . | CASSRKGGARTDTQYF | TGTGCCAGCAGCCGGAAGGGGGGGGCCCGCACAGATACGCAGTATTTT
. | TRBJ1-5 | TRBV5-4 | . | CASSSDGSRNQPQHF | TGTGCCAGCAGCTCCGACGGGTCACGCAATCAGCCCCAGCATTTT
. | TRBJ2-5 | TRBV6-4 | . | CASSLRGAGPETQYF | TGTGCCAGCAGCCTACGGGGGGCCGGGCCAGAGACCCAGTACTTC
. | TRBJ2-7 | TRBV11-2 | TRBD2 | CASSFSTSGLYEQYF | TGTGCCAGCAGCTTCTCGACTAGCGGGCTCTACGAGCAGTACTTC
. | TRBJ2-3 | TRBV5-4 | TRBD2 | CASMAGGTDTQYF | TGTGCCAGCATGGCGGGGGGCACAGATACGCAGTATTTT
. | TRBJ1-2 | TRBV5-1 | TRBD1 | CASSLRTGALNYGYTF | TGCGCCAGCAGCCTACGGACAGGGGCGCTTAACTATGGCTACACCTTC
. | TRBJ1-5 | TRBV7-2 | TRBD1 | CASSTRDSSNQPQHF | TGTGCCAGCAGCACCAGGGACAGTAGCAATCAGCCCCAGCATTTT
. | TRBJ2-5 | TRBV28 | . | CASSFTASGTGEETQYF | TGTGCCAGCAGCTTTACCGCCTCAGGGACGGGGGAGGAGACCCAGTACTTC
. | TRBJ1-1 | TRBV13 | . | CASSGQPNTEAFF | TGTGCCAGCAGCGGACAGCCAAACACTGAAGCTTTCTTT
. | TRBJ2-5 | TRBV11-2 | . | CASIPGRGDRLETQYF | TGTGCCAGCATTCCAGGGAGGGGGGATCGGCTCGAGACCCAGTACTTC
. | TRBJ2-2 | TRBV11-1 | . | CASSLLGELFF | TGTGCCAGCAGCTTACTCGGGGAGCTGTTTTTT
. | TRBJ2-7 | TRBV11-2 | TRBD2 | CASSPARGYDEQYF | TGTGCCAGCAGCCCGGCGCGGGGGTACGACGAGCAGTACTTC
few | TRBJ1-2 | TRBV24-1 | . | CATSDLGEPEGGNYGYTF | TGTGCCACCAGTGATTTGGGGGAGCCGGAGGGAGGTAACTATGGCTACACCTTC
. | TRBJ1-2 | TRBV6-6 | . | CASSYDRLPEGYTF | TGTGCCAGCAGTTATGACAGGCTGCCGGAGGGCTACACCTTC
. | TRBJ2-7 | TRBV3-1/TRBV3-2 | . | CASSLNLGADYEQYF | TGTGCCAGCAGCCTCAACCTGGGGGCAGATTACGAGCAGTACTTC
few | TRBJ2-5 | TRBV14 | . | CASSLLRVWETQYF | TGTGCCAGCAGCCTACTCAGGGTCTGGGAGACCCAGTACTTC
. | TRBJ2-2 | TRBV21-1 | . | CASSKEAEGVDTGELFF | TGTGCCAGCAGCAAAGAGGCCGAGGGGGTGGACACCGGGGAGCTGTTTTTT
. | TRBJ1-5 | TRBV28 | . | CASSPMAEGGPEQPQHF | TGTGCCAGCAGCCCCATGGCCGAGGGGGGGCCGGAGCAGCCCCAGCATTTT
. | TRBJ1-2 | TRBV3-1/TRBV3-2 | . | CASSQGGGAHYGYTF | TGTGCCAGCAGCCAAGGTGGGGGCGCCCACTATGGCTACACCTTC
. | TRBJ2-2 | TRBV9 | . | CASSVVGGESGTPNTGELFF | TGTGCCAGCAGCGTAGTCGGAGGTGAATCCGGGACACCGAACACCGGGGAGCTGTTTTTT